This TCR beta chain was sequenced in a study of T-cell memory formation after mild COVID-19. Regarding the study as a whole: Shrinking CD4+ clones resided mostly in CM and EM, and CD8+ ones in EMRA.

TCRdb called the 5' RACE reads again in MiXCR, with one record for every CDR3 protein. The data show roughly 510,000 distinct CDR3 sequences, with 17% seen just once and about 8.6% held by the top ten. V shed 4 bases, J shed 3 bases, and the junction held 4 bases outside the gene matches. Per the germline V gene, CDR1 is MGHRA and CDR2 is YSYEKL. The CDR3 loop spans 15 amino acids. About this clonotype itself: The antigen remains unidentified.

The TCR comes from an adult woman who had mild COVID-19 (a few samples of this study predate the infection). Cell type and time point are not known. The specimen sequenced was PBMCs or a T cell subset sorted from them (not recorded which). The chain couples TRBV4-1 to TRBJ2-3, with TRBD1 matching over 10 bases. CDR3 DNA sequence: TGCGCCAGCAGCCCGGGACAGGGGCAAACAGATACGCAGTATTTT. Translated, it gives CASSPGQGQTDTQYF.